The present T cell receptor beta chain was sequenced within a study of T-cell reconstitution after alpha-beta-depleted transplantation in children. Regarding the study as a whole: Two months or so post-transplant, alpha-beta T cells reportedly derived from several hundred expanded graft clones. Once a year had passed after transplant, T-cell counts and diversity came mostly from newly produced T cells. For some patients, TCRbeta diversity was high at day 60 because of recipient T cells and thymic progenitors that survived.

In regard to this clonotype: No antigen is known for it.

Unique molecular identifiers were incorporated when the TCRbeta library was constructed. Each CDR3 protein gets one entry after TCRdb re-called the PCR reads with MiXCR. The sample includes 700,000 to 950,000 distinct CDR3 sequences, roughly 15% seen only once; the top ten take approximately 5%. CDR1 SGHRS and CDR2 YFSETQ come from the germline V gene. The CDR3 loop spans 13 amino acids. V was clipped by 7 bases and J by 2 bases, with 10 bases between them. This chain joins TRBV5-1 and TRBJ2-1; D ambiguous. This clonotype was obtained from a male patient between 10 and 17 years old who had a stem cell transplant for acute lymphoblastic leukemia, so the T cells may come from the graft donor. The source material was PBMCs, mostly from graft donor cells, sampled 360 days after TCRalphabeta/CD19-depleted stem cell transplant. The CDR3 reads CASSTSPYNEQFF. CDR3 bases: TGCGCCAGCTCCACCAGTCCCTACAATGAGCAGTTCTTC.